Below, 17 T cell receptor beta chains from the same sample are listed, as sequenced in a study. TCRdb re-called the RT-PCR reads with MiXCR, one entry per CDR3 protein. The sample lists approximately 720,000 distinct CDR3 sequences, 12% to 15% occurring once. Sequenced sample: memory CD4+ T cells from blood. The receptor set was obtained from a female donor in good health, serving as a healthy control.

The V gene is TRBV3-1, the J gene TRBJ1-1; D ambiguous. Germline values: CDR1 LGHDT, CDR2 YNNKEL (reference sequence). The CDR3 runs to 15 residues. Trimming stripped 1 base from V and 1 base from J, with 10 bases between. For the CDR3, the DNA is TGTGCCAGCAGCCAAGGGCCTCAACCGAACACTGAAGCTTTCTTT. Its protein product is CASSQGPQPNTEAFF.

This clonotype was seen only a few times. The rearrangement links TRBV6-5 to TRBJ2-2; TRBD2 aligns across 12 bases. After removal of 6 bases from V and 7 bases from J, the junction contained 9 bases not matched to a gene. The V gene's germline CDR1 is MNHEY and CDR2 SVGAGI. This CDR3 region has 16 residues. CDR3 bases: TGTGCCAGCAGCCTCGGACTAGCGGGAAACGGCGGGGAGCTGTTTTTT. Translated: CASSLGLAGNGGELFF.

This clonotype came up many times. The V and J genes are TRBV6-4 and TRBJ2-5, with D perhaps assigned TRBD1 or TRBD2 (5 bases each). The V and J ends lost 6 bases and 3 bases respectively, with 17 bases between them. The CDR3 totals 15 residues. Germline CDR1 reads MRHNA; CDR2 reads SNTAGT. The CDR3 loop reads CASSGAGPTKETQYF. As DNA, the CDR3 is TGTGCCAGCAGCGGGGCCGGACCTACAAAAGAGACCCAGTACTTC.

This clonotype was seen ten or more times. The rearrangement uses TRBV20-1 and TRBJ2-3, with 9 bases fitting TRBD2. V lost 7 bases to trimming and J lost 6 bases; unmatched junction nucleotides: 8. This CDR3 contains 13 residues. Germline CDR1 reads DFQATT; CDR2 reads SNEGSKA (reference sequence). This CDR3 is CSGLAGVSDTQYF. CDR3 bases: TGCAGTGGATTAGCGGGAGTTTCGGATACGCAGTATTTT.

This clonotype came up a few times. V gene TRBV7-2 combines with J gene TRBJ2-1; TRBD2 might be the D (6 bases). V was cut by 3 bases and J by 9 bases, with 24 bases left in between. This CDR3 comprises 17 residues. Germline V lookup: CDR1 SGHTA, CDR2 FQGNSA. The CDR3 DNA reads TGTGCCAGCAGCTTGGGTAGAGGCGGGGCGTTATGGGGTGAGCAGTTCTTC. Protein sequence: CASSLGRGGALWGEQFF.

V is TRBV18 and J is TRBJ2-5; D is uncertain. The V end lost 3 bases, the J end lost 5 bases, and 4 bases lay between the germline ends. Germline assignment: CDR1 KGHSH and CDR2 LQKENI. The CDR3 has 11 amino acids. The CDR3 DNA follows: TGTGCCAGCTCACCGGACGAGACCCAGTACTTC. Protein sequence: CASSPDETQYF.

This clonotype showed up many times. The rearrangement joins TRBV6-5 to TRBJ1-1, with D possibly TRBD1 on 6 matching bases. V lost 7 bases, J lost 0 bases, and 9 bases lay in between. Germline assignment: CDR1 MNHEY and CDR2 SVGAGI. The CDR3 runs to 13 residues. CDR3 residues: CASKRDMNTEAFF. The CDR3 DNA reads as TGTGCCAGCAAGCGGGACATGAACACTGAAGCTTTCTTT.

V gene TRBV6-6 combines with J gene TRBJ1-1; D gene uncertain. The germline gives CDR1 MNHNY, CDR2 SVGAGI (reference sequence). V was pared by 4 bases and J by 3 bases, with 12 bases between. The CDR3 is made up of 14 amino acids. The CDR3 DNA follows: TGTGCCAGCAGTTCCTCCGGCTGGGACACTGAAGCTTTCTTT. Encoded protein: CASSSSGWDTEAFF.

In nucleotides, the CDR3 is TGTGCCAGCAGCTGGCGGACAGGCGACAATGAGCAGTTCTTC. As protein: CASSWRTGDNEQFF. V usage is TRBV7-9 and J usage is TRBJ2-1, with 7 bases that match TRBD1. Per the germline V gene, CDR1 is SEHNR and CDR2 is FQNEAQ (reference sequence). This CDR3 has 14 residues. J gave up 5 bases and V 4 bases, and 5 bases lay outside the gene matches.

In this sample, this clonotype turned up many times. This chain's CDR3 is CASSRNRGATDTQYF. In nucleotides, the CDR3 is TGTGCCAGCAGCCGGAACAGGGGGGCGACAGATACGCAGTATTTT. The chain links TRBV6-5 to TRBJ2-3; 8 bases match TRBD1. The CDR3 runs 15 residues. Trimming cost V 6 bases and J 3 bases; bases outside gene matches: 8. Germline values: CDR1 MNHEY, CDR2 SVGAGI.

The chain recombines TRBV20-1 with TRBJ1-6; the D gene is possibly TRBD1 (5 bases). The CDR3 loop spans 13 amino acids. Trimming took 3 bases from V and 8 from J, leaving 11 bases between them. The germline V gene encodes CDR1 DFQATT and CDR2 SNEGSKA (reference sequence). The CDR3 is CSARRDGDSPLHF. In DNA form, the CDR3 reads TGCAGTGCTAGGAGGGACGGCGATTCACCCCTCCACTTT.

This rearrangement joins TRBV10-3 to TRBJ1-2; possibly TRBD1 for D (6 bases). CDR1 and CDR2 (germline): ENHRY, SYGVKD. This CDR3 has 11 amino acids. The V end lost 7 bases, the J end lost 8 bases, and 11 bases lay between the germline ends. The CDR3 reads CAITGGRGYTF. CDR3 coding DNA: TGTGCCATCACCGGGGGCAGGGGCTACACCTTC.

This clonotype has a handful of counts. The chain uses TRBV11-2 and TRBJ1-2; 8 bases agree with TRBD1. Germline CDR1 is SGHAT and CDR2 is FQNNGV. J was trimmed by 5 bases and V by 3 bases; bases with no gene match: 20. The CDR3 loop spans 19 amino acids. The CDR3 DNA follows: TGTGCCAGCAGCTTCGGGCGAGGAGACAGGGGTTTTACTGGGTATGGCTACACCTTC. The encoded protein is CASSFGRGDRGFTGYGYTF.

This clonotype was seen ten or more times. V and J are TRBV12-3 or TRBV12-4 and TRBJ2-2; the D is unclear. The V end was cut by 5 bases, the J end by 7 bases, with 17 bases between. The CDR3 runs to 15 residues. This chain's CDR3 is CASSPYSPPVGELFF. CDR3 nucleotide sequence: TGTGCCAGCAGTCCTTACTCCCCTCCGGTCGGGGAGCTGTTTTTT.

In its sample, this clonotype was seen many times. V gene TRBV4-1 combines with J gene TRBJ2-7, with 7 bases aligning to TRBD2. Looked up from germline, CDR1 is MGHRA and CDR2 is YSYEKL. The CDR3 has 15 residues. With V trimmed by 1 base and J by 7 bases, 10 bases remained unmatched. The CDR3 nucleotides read TGCGCCAGCAGCCAAGGGAGCGGGACCCTAGATGAGCAGTACTTC. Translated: CASSQGSGTLDEQYF.

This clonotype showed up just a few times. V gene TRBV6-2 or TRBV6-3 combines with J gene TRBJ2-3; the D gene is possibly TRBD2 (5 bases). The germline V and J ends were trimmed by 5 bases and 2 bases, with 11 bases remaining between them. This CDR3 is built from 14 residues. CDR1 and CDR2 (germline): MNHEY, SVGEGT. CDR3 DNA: TGTGCCAGCAGTCCCCAGGACTTCACAGATACGCAGTATTTT. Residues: CASSPQDFTDTQYF.

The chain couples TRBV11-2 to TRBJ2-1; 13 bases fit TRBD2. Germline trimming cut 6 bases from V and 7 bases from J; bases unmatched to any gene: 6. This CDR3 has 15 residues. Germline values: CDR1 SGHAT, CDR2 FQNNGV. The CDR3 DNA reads TGTGCCAGCAGTCAGATGGGACTAGCGGGAAATGAGCAGTTCTTC. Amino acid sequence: CASSQMGLAGNEQFF.